These T cell receptor beta chains were read from a single sample in a study of CD8+ T cells in alopecia areata. The table came from immunoSEQ multiplex PCR; TCRdb's copy has only in-frame clones and leaves some out. The sample holds some 5,000 clones, roughly 60% seen once. Sequenced input: skin. Receptor source: a human donor with alopecia areata. CDR3s include the opening cysteine and the closing phenylalanine or tryptophan. The D gene is left open where the match is weak. Rows give clone size only sometimes, using once, few, many, or a class for an expanded clone.

.	TRBD2	TRBV7-2	TRBJ2-3	TGTGCCAGCAGCTTTAGCGGGATTAGCACAGATACGCAGTATTTT	CASSFSGISTDTQYF
.	.	TRBV7-2	TRBJ2-5	TGTGCCAGCAGCTCTCGCCCGGGACCCAAGGAGACCCAGTACTTC	CASSSRPGPKETQYF
.	TRBD1	TRBV5-1	TRBJ2-7	TGCGCCAGCAGCGCCGGACAGGCAAATCCCTACGAGCAGTACTTC	CASSAGQANPYEQYF
.	.	TRBV7-9	TRBJ2-3	TGTGCCACATCCCCCGTGATCGGCAGAGTGGAGGTTTATACGCAGTATTTT	CATSPVIGRVEVYTQYF
.	TRBD1	TRBV5-4	TRBJ2-5	TGTGCCAGCAGCATGACAGGGGCGGGCGGAGAGACCCAGTACTTC	CASSMTGAGGETQYF
.	.	TRBV14	TRBJ1-1	TGTGCCAGCAGCCAACTTTTTAGGGGTATGAACACTGAAGCTTTCTTT	CASSQLFRGMNTEAFF
once	.	TRBV5-5	TRBJ1-5	TGTGCCAGCAGCTTGGGGGGGACCTCGCACCCCCAGCCCCAGCATTTT	CASSLGGTSHPQPQHF
.	.	TRBV5-1	TRBJ2-2	TGCGCCAGCAGCGGCGGGACCTCGAACACCGGGGAGCTGTTTTTT	CASSGGTSNTGELFF
.	TRBD1	TRBV5-1	TRBJ2-7	TGCGCCAGCAGACCGGACAGGGGGTCCTACGAGCAGTACTTC	CASRPDRGSYEQYF
.	.	TRBV18	TRBJ1-5	TGTGCCAGCTCCCCGGGTGCGACTGGCCAGCCCCAGCATTTT	CASSPGATGQPQHF
.	TRBD1	TRBV5-4	TRBJ2-7	TGTGCCAGCAGGGCAGGGGGCGGTCTCACCTACGAGCAGTACTTC	CASRAGGGLTYEQYF
once	.	TRBV30	TRBJ1-5	TGTGCCTGGAGCCCGAGGGACGGAAAATATCAGCCCCAGCATTTT	CAWSPRDGKYQPQHF
.	.	TRBV7-2	TRBJ2-5	TGTGCCAGCAGCCCCACCGTCGGTCGGGCCGTGGAGACCCAGTACTTC	CASSPTVGRAVETQYF
once	.	TRBV7-9	TRBJ2-3	TGTGCCAGCAGTTCAGGGGGCACAGATACGCAGTATTTT	CASSSGGTDTQYF
.	.	TRBV5-4	TRBJ2-3	TGTGCCAGCAGCTTGGCGGACACGAGCACAGATACGCAGTATTTT	CASSLADTSTDTQYF
.	TRBD1	TRBV7-7	TRBJ2-5	TGTGCTAGCAGTTACGGGACAGGGGGCCAAGAGACCCAGTACTTC	CASSYGTGGQETQYF
.	TRBD2	TRBV10-3	TRBJ2-7	TGTGCCATCAGTCCCGGGACTAGCGGGAGACCGGGGAACGAGCAGTACTTC	CAISPGTSGRPGNEQYF
once	.	TRBV19	TRBJ1-6	TGTGCCAGTAGTATAGGTCTACAGAATTCACCCCTCCACTTT	CASSIGLQNSPLHF
.	.	TRBV5-4	TRBJ2-1	TGTGCCAGCAGCAACCGGGACGGAGACAATGAGCAGTTCTTC	CASSNRDGDNEQFF
few	.	TRBV23-1	TRBJ2-2	TGCGCCAGCAGTCAATCGCCTCAGGAGGGCACCGGGGAGCTGTTTTTT	CASSQSPQEGTGELFF
.	TRBD2	TRBV7-2	TRBJ2-7	TGTGCCAGCAGCTTAAGGACTAGCGGCTCCTACGAGCAGTACTTC	CASSLRTSGSYEQYF
.	.	TRBV7-9	TRBJ1-5	TGTGCCAGCAGCTTTCCAGGGAAGCCCCAGCATTTT	CASSFPGKPQHF
.	.	TRBV28	TRBJ2-5	TGTGCCAGCAGTTTGTTGATCTTCACCCCTGGAGAGACCCAGTACTTC	CASSLLIFTPGETQYF
.	TRBD1	TRBV11-3	TRBJ2-7	TGTGCCAGCAGACCTACAGGGGCCGCGAGAACCTACGAGCAGTACTTC	CASRPTGAARTYEQYF